The rows below give T cell receptor beta chains drawn from one sample of a study of blood T cell repertoires in COVID-19. This table comes from immunoSEQ multiplex PCR, and its TCRdb copy is limited to in-frame clones, with some not included. The table has 300,000 to 400,000 clones, about 90% seen once. Sequenced: peripheral blood. Receptors were obtained from a woman in her sixties with COVID-19, enrolled during active disease. CDR3s include the opening cysteine and the closing phenylalanine or tryptophan. The D gene is left open where the match is weak. The size entry is marked missing in some rows and otherwise reads once, few, many or a size class.

length: 13; V: TRBV2; D: NA; J: TRBJ2-1; size: NA; DNA: TGTGCCAGCGAGAACTACCCCTACAATGAGCAGTTCTTC; CDR3: CASENYPYNEQFF
length: 14; V: TRBV7-2; D: NA; J: TRBJ2-7; size: NA; DNA: TGTGCCAGCAGCTCCCAACGGGGTGCCTACGAGCAGTACTTC; CDR3: CASSSQRGAYEQYF
length: 17; V: TRBV18; D: NA; J: TRBJ1-2; size: once; DNA: TGTGCCAGCTCACTCCTCACAGGGTATGAGGATAGAGCTGGCTACACCTTC; CDR3: CASSLLTGYEDRAGYTF
length: 17; V: TRBV18; D: TRBD1; J: TRBJ1-3; size: NA; DNA: TGTGCCAGCTCACCTACCGGGACAGGGGCTTCTGGAAACACCATATATTTT; CDR3: CASSPTGTGASGNTIYF
length: 11; V: TRBV30; D: NA; J: TRBJ1-2; size: once; DNA: TGTGCCTGGGGGCGGGGCCGCGGCTACACCTTC; CDR3: CAWGRGRGYTF
length: 15; V: TRBV5-1; D: NA; J: TRBJ2-7; size: once; DNA: TGCGCCAGCAGCCCGACGGACAGTGTGGCCTACGAGCAGTACTTC; CDR3: CASSPTDSVAYEQYF
length: 14; V: TRBV6-5; D: NA; J: TRBJ1-6; size: NA; DNA: TGTGCCAGCAAAAGCGGGGGCCATAATTCACCCCTCCACTTT; CDR3: CASKSGGHNSPLHF
length: 13; V: TRBV29-1; D: NA; J: TRBJ1-1; size: NA; DNA: TGCAGCGTTGAAGACACAGTGAAGGGGCTAGCTTTCTTT; CDR3: CSVEDTVKGLAFF
length: 16; V: TRBV19; D: TRBD2; J: TRBJ2-1; size: NA; DNA: TGTGCCAGTAGCTTCGAACTAGCGGGGGGGCGGATTGAGCAGTTCTTC; CDR3: CASSFELAGGRIEQFF
length: 13; V: TRBV29-1; D: TRBD1; J: TRBJ1-2; size: NA; DNA: TGCAGCGCGGGGACAGGGATTGCGGGCGGCTACACCTTC; CDR3: CSAGTGIAGGYTF
length: 14; V: TRBV5-1; D: TRBD1; J: TRBJ1-4; size: NA; DNA: TGCGCCAGCAGCCCGGGACAGGGAAATGAAAAACTGTTTTTT; CDR3: CASSPGQGNEKLFF
length: 17; V: TRBV5-4; D: NA; J: TRBJ1-2; size: NA; DNA: TGTGCCAGCAGCCCAAAAGATTCCCAGGGAATCGGAGATGGCTACACCTTC; CDR3: CASSPKDSQGIGDGYTF
length: 10; V: TRBV20-1; D: NA; J: TRBJ1-2; size: NA; DNA: TGCAGTGCTTCGGACTATGGCTACACCTTC; CDR3: CSASDYGYTF
length: 14; V: TRBV5-1; D: NA; J: TRBJ1-1; size: once; DNA: TGCGCCAGCAGCCGTAGTGCGGTGGACACTGAAGCTTTCTTT; CDR3: CASSRSAVDTEAFF
length: 11; V: TRBV20-1; D: TRBD1; J: TRBJ2-3; size: NA; DNA: TGCAGTGCTCCCCGGGACAGGGATGTGTATTTT; CDR3: CSAPRDRDVYF
length: 14; V: TRBV27; D: NA; J: TRBJ1-2; size: NA; DNA: TGTGCCAGCAGTTTATCGGGTGTGCCGGGTGGCTACACCTTC; CDR3: CASSLSGVPGGYTF
length: 15; V: TRBV9; D: NA; J: TRBJ2-2; size: NA; DNA: TGTGCCAGCAGCGTAGATCGGGGGACCACCGGGGAGCTGTTTTTT; CDR3: CASSVDRGTTGELFF
length: 13; V: TRBV7-9; D: TRBD1; J: TRBJ1-2; size: NA; DNA: TGTGCCAGCAGCTGGGGACAGGACTATGGCTACACCTTC; CDR3: CASSWGQDYGYTF
length: 14; V: TRBV5-5; D: NA; J: TRBJ1-2; size: NA; DNA: TGTGCCAGCAGCTTGGTCGCACAGGTTGTTGGCTACACCTTC; CDR3: CASSLVAQVVGYTF
length: 15; V: TRBV5-8; D: TRBD1; J: TRBJ1-1; size: NA; DNA: TGTGCCAGCAGCCACGGGACAGGGGCGAACACTGAAGCTTTCTTT; CDR3: CASSHGTGANTEAFF
length: 14; V: TRBV5-5; D: TRBD1; J: TRBJ2-7; size: NA; DNA: TGTGCCAGCAGCCGGGACAGGGGAGCCTACGAGCAGTACTTC; CDR3: CASSRDRGAYEQYF
length: 13; V: TRBV10-2; D: NA; J: TRBJ1-1; size: NA; DNA: TGCGCCAGCAGCCATACTTCGAACACTGAAGCTTTCTTT; CDR3: CASSHTSNTEAFF
length: 15; V: TRBV4-2; D: TRBD2; J: TRBJ2-5; size: NA; DNA: TGTGCCAGCAGCCACGCGAGCCGGGGGGGGGAGACCCAGTACTTC; CDR3: CASSHASRGGETQYF
length: 13; V: TRBV23-1; D: TRBD1; J: TRBJ1-4; size: once; DNA: TGCGCCAGCAGTCAAAGGTTCGGACAGGGACTGTTTTTT; CDR3: CASSQRFGQGLFF
length: 16; V: TRBV5-1; D: NA; J: TRBJ2-2; size: NA; DNA: TGCGCCAGCAGCTTGGTTGGGGGCGCTGGGACCGGGGAGCTGTTTTTT; CDR3: CASSLVGGAGTGELFF
length: 13; V: TRBV24-1; D: NA; J: TRBJ2-1; size: NA; DNA: TGTGCCACCAGTGATTCCCTAGGAGATGAGCAGTTCTTC; CDR3: CATSDSLGDEQFF
length: 12; V: TRBV2; D: NA; J: TRBJ1-5; size: NA; DNA: TGTGCCAGCAGTGAACATAATCAGCCCCAGCATTTT; CDR3: CASSEHNQPQHF
length: 14; V: TRBV14; D: NA; J: TRBJ1-4; size: NA; DNA: TGTGCCAGCAGTCCTCAGGGATTTAATGAAAAACTGTTTTTT; CDR3: CASSPQGFNEKLFF
length: 14; V: TRBV11-2; D: NA; J: TRBJ1-6; size: NA; DNA: TGTGCCAGCAGCCGGAGAATGAGGGATTCACCCCTCCACTTT; CDR3: CASSRRMRDSPLHF
length: 14; V: TRBV3-1/TRBV3-2; D: NA; J: TRBJ1-5; size: few; DNA: TGTGCCAGCAGCCAATCGGGGGGCAATCAGCCCCAGCATTTT; CDR3: CASSQSGGNQPQHF
length: 13; V: TRBV6-5; D: NA; J: TRBJ1-4; size: NA; DNA: TGTGCCAGTACGCGGGCAACTAATGAAAAACTGTTTTTT; CDR3: CASTRATNEKLFF
length: 14; V: TRBV7-3; D: TRBD1; J: TRBJ2-1; size: NA; DNA: TGTGCCAGCGGTCGACAGGGGGGCTACAATGAGCAGTTCTTC; CDR3: CASGRQGGYNEQFF
length: 13; V: TRBV6-6; D: TRBD1; J: TRBJ1-2; size: NA; DNA: TGTGCCAGCAGACCGGGACAGGGGGGCGGCTACACCTTC; CDR3: CASRPGQGGGYTF
length: 13; V: TRBV11-1; D: NA; J: TRBJ1-1; size: NA; DNA: TGTGCCAGCAGCTTTGGCGGGAACACTGAAGCTTTCTTT; CDR3: CASSFGGNTEAFF
length: 15; V: TRBV6-4; D: NA; J: TRBJ1-2; size: NA; DNA: TGTGCCAGCAGCCCAGCAGGCTTAGCTAACTATGGCTACACCTTC; CDR3: CASSPAGLANYGYTF
length: 14; V: TRBV7-9; D: NA; J: TRBJ2-5; size: NA; DNA: TGTGCCAGCGGCGGGGCCGACCTCGAGGAGACCCAGTACTTC; CDR3: CASGGADLEETQYF
length: 14; V: TRBV4-1; D: NA; J: TRBJ1-3; size: NA; DNA: TGCGCCAGCAAAGAGAATCTCTCTGGAAACACCATATATTTT; CDR3: CASKENLSGNTIYF
length: 13; V: TRBV18; D: TRBD1; J: TRBJ1-2; size: NA; DNA: TGTGCCAGCTCACCCGTGACAGGGTATGGCTACACCTTC; CDR3: CASSPVTGYGYTF
length: 16; V: TRBV4-1; D: TRBD1; J: TRBJ2-5; size: NA; DNA: TGCGCCAGCAGCCAAACGCCGGGACAGGGGGGAGAGACCCAGTACTTC; CDR3: CASSQTPGQGGETQYF
length: 14; V: TRBV7-3; D: TRBD1; J: TRBJ2-7; size: NA; DNA: TGTGCCAGCAGCTCTCCCGGGACAGGGAACGAGCAGTACTTC; CDR3: CASSSPGTGNEQYF
length: 13; V: TRBV28; D: NA; J: TRBJ1-1; size: NA; DNA: TGTGCCAGTTGGACAGTACGAGACACTGAAGCTTTCTTT; CDR3: CASWTVRDTEAFF
length: 14; V: TRBV27; D: NA; J: TRBJ1-1; size: NA; DNA: TGTGCCAGCAGTTTTGACCGCCGAAGCGCTGAAGCTTTCTTT; CDR3: CASSFDRRSAEAFF
length: 16; V: TRBV6-5; D: NA; J: TRBJ1-3; size: NA; DNA: TGTGCCAGCAGTTACGGTGCAGGGCCTTGGGGAAACACCATATATTTT; CDR3: CASSYGAGPWGNTIYF
length: 12; V: TRBV3-1/TRBV3-2; D: NA; J: TRBJ2-7; size: NA; DNA: TGTGCCAGCAGCCACGGGGTGCACGAGCAGTACTTC; CDR3: CASSHGVHEQYF
length: 14; V: TRBV15; D: NA; J: TRBJ1-6; size: NA; DNA: TGTGCCACCAGCAGAGATGGAGAGGGATCACCCCTCCACTTT; CDR3: CATSRDGEGSPLHF
length: 13; V: TRBV3-1/TRBV3-2; D: NA; J: TRBJ1-1; size: NA; DNA: TGTGCCAGCAGCCATGAGGGGGTCACTGAAGCTTTCTTT; CDR3: CASSHEGVTEAFF
length: 14; V: TRBV6-5; D: TRBD1; J: TRBJ1-2; size: NA; DNA: TGTGCCAGCAGAAATCGACAGGGCAGGGATGGCTACACCTTC; CDR3: CASRNRQGRDGYTF
length: 13; V: TRBV6-5; D: NA; J: TRBJ1-5; size: NA; DNA: TGTGCCAGCAGCCTAGGGGTTAGCCAGCCCCAGCATTTT; CDR3: CASSLGVSQPQHF
length: 13; V: TRBV19; D: TRBD1; J: TRBJ1-2; size: NA; DNA: TGTGCCAGTAGTAATCAGGGGGCGAATGGCTACACCTTC; CDR3: CASSNQGANGYTF
length: 11; V: TRBV20-1; D: NA; J: TRBJ2-1; size: NA; DNA: TGCAGTGCCAGACCCTTCAATGAGCAGTTCTTC; CDR3: CSARPFNEQFF